The present entry profiles one TCR beta chain with its context. The sample belongs to a study of CD8 T cells in Susac syndrome. About the research overall: Each patient with Susac syndrome, at the time of blood draw, was therapy-naive, on corticosteroids, or on intravenous immunoglobulin alone.

Germline V gives CDR1 SQVTM, CDR2 ANQGSEA. V lost 3 bases and J lost 0, with 26 bases in between. CDR3 length: 19 amino acids. RNA totalling roughly 0.5 to 1 ug underwent reverse transcription with random hexamers. Multiplex PCR with immunoSEQ amplified the TCR beta CDR3 across 54 Vbeta and 13 Jbeta. TCRdb analysed the immunoSEQ multiplex PCR reads with MiXCR anew, one entry per CDR3 protein. The profile shows over 80,000 distinct CDR3 sequences, nearly 95% of them singletons. In contrast to the negatively isolated CD8+ and CD4+ T cells, TEMRA cells were FACS-enriched. Sample: CD8+ T cells from PBMCs. This receptor was obtained from a human donor with Susac syndrome. This sequence joins TRBV29-1 and TRBJ1-2; tentative D call: TRBD1 (6 bases). CDR3 nucleotides: TGCAGCGTTGATTTCACAGGGACCGTCAACCCTAATTCTAACTATGGCTACACCTTC. Protein sequence: CSVDFTGTVNPNSNYGYTF.